This TCR beta chain stems from a study of blood T cell repertoires in COVID-19. The wider study: The United States, Italy and Spain provided the acute and convalescent COVID-19 samples.

Data came from immunoSEQ multiplex PCR; TCRdb stores just in-frame clones and leaves some out. The table shows over 85,000 clones, with more than 75% occurring only once. The ends were cut back, 4 bases at V and 3 bases at J, with 11 bases in the middle. The CDR3 has 13 residues. Germline-derived CDR1 and CDR2 are SGDLS and YYNGEE. The chain is built from TRBV9 and TRBJ2-7; weak D call: TRBD2 (5 bases). The source material was peripheral blood. This receptor was identified in a human donor in a cohort sampled during active COVID-19. This CDR3 reads CASSSGSGYEQYF. The DNA for the CDR3 is TGTGCCAGCAGCTCTGGGAGCGGCTACGAGCAGTACTTC. The variable domain in full, with the rest retrieved from reference TRBV9 and TRBJ2-7, is DSGVTQTPKHLITATGQRVTLRCSPRSGDLSVYWYQQSLDQGLQFLIQYYNGEERAKGNILERFSAQQFPDLHSELNLSSLELGDSALYFCASSSGSGYEQYFGPGTRLTVT.